The 3 T cell receptor beta chains listed next were all sequenced from one sample in a study of CD8 T cells in Susac syndrome. 0.5 to 1 ug RNA was reverse transcribed with random hexamers. TCRdb ran MiXCR on the immunoSEQ multiplex PCR reads and lists one entry per CDR3 protein. The data show 180,000 or so distinct CDR3 sequences, with more than 90% seen just once and about 0.093% held by the top ten. The sequenced sample consisted of CD4+ T cells from PBMCs. These receptors were obtained from a human donor with multiple sclerosis.

This rearrangement joins TRBV25-1 to TRBJ1-1; D uncertain. Germline CDR1 and CDR2: MGHDK and SYGVNS. Between the trimmed V and J ends, which lost 6 bases and 1 base, there was a span of 9 bases. The CDR3 runs 13 residues. The CDR3 protein is CASSGDKNTEAFF. CDR3 in DNA: TGTGCCAGCAGCGGTGACAAGAACACTGAAGCTTTCTTT.

The V gene is TRBV11-1, the J gene TRBJ2-1, with TRBD1 identical over 7 bases. Trimming removed 5 bases from V and 10 bases from J; junction bases left unmatched: 5. Germline loops: CDR1 SGHAT, CDR2 FQDESV (reference sequence). CDR3 length: 12 residues. The CDR3 reads CASSPTRGEQFF. CDR3 coding DNA: TGTGCCAGCAGCCCAACCAGGGGGGAGCAGTTCTTC.

The chain uses TRBV19 and TRBJ1-2; the D gene is possibly TRBD1 (5 bases). V was cut by 6 bases and J by 5 bases, with 10 bases left in between. CDR1 is LNHDA, CDR2 SQIVND, per germline (reference sequence). The CDR3 totals 12 residues. DNA of the CDR3: TGTGCCAGTAGCCGGACAAGTTATGGCTACACCTTC. This codes for CASSRTSYGYTF.